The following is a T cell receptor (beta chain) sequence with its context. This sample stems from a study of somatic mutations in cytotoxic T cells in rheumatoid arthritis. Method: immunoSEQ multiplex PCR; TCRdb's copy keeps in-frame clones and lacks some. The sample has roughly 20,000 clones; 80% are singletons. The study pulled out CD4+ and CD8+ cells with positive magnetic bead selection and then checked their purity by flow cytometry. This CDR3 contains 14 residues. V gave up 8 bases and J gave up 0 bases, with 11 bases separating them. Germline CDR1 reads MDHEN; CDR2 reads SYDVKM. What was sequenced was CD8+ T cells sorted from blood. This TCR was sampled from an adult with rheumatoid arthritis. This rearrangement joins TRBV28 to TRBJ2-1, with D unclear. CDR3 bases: TGTGCCAGCCGTGCCGGCAGCTCCTACAATGAGCAGTTCTTC. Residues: CASRAGSSYNEQFF.